This T cell receptor beta chain came from a study of blood T cell repertoires in COVID-19. Overall study: Collection of acute and convalescent COVID-19 samples took place in the United States, Italy and Spain. The analysed material was cDNA or gDNA that came from T cells, B-cell-depleted T cells, or PBMCs.

Clones were read by immunoSEQ multiplex PCR, and TCRdb kept only the in-frame ones, dropping some. The sample holds 200,000 or so clones, just over 85% seen once. With 6 bases clipped from V and 2 bases from J, the junction kept 5 bases outside the gene matches. The CDR3 totals 14 residues. CDR1 is KGHSH, CDR2 LQKENI, per germline. Enrollees, about 18 to 100 years old, lived in about two dozen US areas. The sample comprised PBMCs or T cells enriched from blood (not recorded which). The clonotype originates from a woman in her thirties or forties with acute COVID-19. The chain couples TRBV18 to TRBJ2-7, with 9 nucleotides matching TRBD1. The CDR3 region is CASSRQGEAYEQYF. The CDR3 coding sequence is TGTGCCAGCTCGAGACAGGGGGAGGCCTACGAGCAGTACTTC.